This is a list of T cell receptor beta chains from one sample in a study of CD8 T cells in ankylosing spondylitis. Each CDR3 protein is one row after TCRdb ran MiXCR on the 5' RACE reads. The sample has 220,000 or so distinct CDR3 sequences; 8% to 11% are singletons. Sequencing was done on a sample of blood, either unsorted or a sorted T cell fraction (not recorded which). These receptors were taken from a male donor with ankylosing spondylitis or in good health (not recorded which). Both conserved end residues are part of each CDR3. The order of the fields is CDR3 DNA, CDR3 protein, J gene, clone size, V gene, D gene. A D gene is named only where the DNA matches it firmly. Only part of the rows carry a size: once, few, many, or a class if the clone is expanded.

CDR3nt: TGTGCCAGCAGCCTCACCACAGTGACCAACACTGAAGCTTTCTTT; CDR3aa: CASSLTTVTNTEAFF; j_gene: TRBJ1-1; abundance: .; v_gene: TRBV5-5; d_gene: .
CDR3nt: TGTGCCAGCAGCTTGAGGCGGGGAGACACAGATACGCAGTATTTT; CDR3aa: CASSLRRGDTDTQYF; j_gene: TRBJ2-3; abundance: .; v_gene: TRBV7-9; d_gene: .
CDR3nt: TGTGCCACCAGCAGAGCAGCTAGCCAGGGCAACGAGCAGTACTTC; CDR3aa: CATSRAASQGNEQYF; j_gene: TRBJ2-7; abundance: few; v_gene: TRBV15; d_gene: .
CDR3nt: TGTGCCAGCAGTTTAAGGGCTAGCGGGGTGGGGGATACGCAGTATTTT; CDR3aa: CASSLRASGVGDTQYF; j_gene: TRBJ2-3; abundance: many; v_gene: TRBV12-3/TRBV12-4; d_gene: TRBD2
CDR3nt: TGTGCCATCAGTGAGTCCCTTGAAATCTCACCTACCTATGGCTACACCTTC; CDR3aa: CAISESLEISPTYGYTF; j_gene: TRBJ1-2; abundance: many; v_gene: TRBV10-3; d_gene: .
CDR3nt: TGTGCCAGCAGCTTAGTAGGTTCGCCTAAAGAGACCCAGTACTTC; CDR3aa: CASSLVGSPKETQYF; j_gene: TRBJ2-5; abundance: few; v_gene: TRBV7-9; d_gene: .
CDR3nt: TGTGCCACCAGCAGACCCGGGACAGGCAACAATGAGCAGTTCTTC; CDR3aa: CATSRPGTGNNEQFF; j_gene: TRBJ2-1; abundance: few; v_gene: TRBV15; d_gene: TRBD1
CDR3nt: TGTGCCAGCAGCAAGGGACAGGGGTCTCTGTACCAAGAGACCCAGTACTTC; CDR3aa: CASSKGQGSLYQETQYF; j_gene: TRBJ2-5; abundance: many; v_gene: TRBV6-1; d_gene: TRBD1
CDR3nt: TGTGCCAGCAGTGATATTAGCGGGGGGTTTCAATACGAGCAGTACTTC; CDR3aa: CASSDISGGFQYEQYF; j_gene: TRBJ2-7; abundance: few; v_gene: TRBV12-3/TRBV12-4; d_gene: TRBD2
CDR3nt: TGTGCCAGCAGCGTAGACGGGGCTAGCGGCAGCGATACGCAGTATTTT; CDR3aa: CASSVDGASGSDTQYF; j_gene: TRBJ2-3; abundance: many; v_gene: TRBV9; d_gene: TRBD2
CDR3nt: TGCAGTGCTAGAGGACAGGGGACGACCTACGAGCAGTACTTC; CDR3aa: CSARGQGTTYEQYF; j_gene: TRBJ2-7; abundance: .; v_gene: TRBV20-1; d_gene: TRBD1
CDR3nt: TGTGCCTGCCCCTCGGGGGTGATGAACACTGAAGCTTTCTTT; CDR3aa: CACPSGVMNTEAFF; j_gene: TRBJ1-1; abundance: few; v_gene: TRBV30; d_gene: .
CDR3nt: TGTGCCAGCAGCGGCAGCTCTGGGGCCAACGTCCTGACTTTC; CDR3aa: CASSGSSGANVLTF; j_gene: TRBJ2-6; abundance: many; v_gene: TRBV9; d_gene: .
CDR3nt: TGTGCCACTACAGGGGGGGCGCAAAATCAGCCCCAGCATTTT; CDR3aa: CATTGGAQNQPQHF; j_gene: TRBJ1-5; abundance: many; v_gene: TRBV12-3/TRBV12-4; d_gene: TRBD1
CDR3nt: TGCGCCAGCAGCTTGGAAGTCCCGGGACTAGTAGAACTTAGCACAGATACGCAGTATTTT; CDR3aa: CASSLEVPGLVELSTDTQYF; j_gene: TRBJ2-3; abundance: few; v_gene: TRBV5-1; d_gene: TRBD2
CDR3nt: TGTGCCAGCTCACCGTCAGTTAGCTCCTACGAGCAGTACTTC; CDR3aa: CASSPSVSSYEQYF; j_gene: TRBJ2-7; abundance: few; v_gene: TRBV18; d_gene: .
CDR3nt: TGTGCCAGCTCACCTACTCGGCAGAGCAATCAGCCCCAGCATTTT; CDR3aa: CASSPTRQSNQPQHF; j_gene: TRBJ1-5; abundance: few; v_gene: TRBV18; d_gene: .
CDR3nt: TGTGCCAGCAGTTCCAACCCGGGGGGGACATTCACAGAAGCTTTCTTT; CDR3aa: CASSSNPGGTFTEAFF; j_gene: TRBJ1-1; abundance: .; v_gene: TRBV7-3; d_gene: .
CDR3nt: TGTGCCATCAGTGAGACAGGGGGCGGAAATGAGCAGTTCTTC; CDR3aa: CAISETGGGNEQFF; j_gene: TRBJ2-1; abundance: many; v_gene: TRBV10-3; d_gene: TRBD1
CDR3nt: TGCGCCAGCAGACTTGAGACGGATAATTCACCCCTCCACTTT; CDR3aa: CASRLETDNSPLHF; j_gene: TRBJ1-6; abundance: many; v_gene: TRBV5-1; d_gene: .
CDR3nt: TGCAGTGCTAGAGATCTGAGTTCCGCATTCGGGGATACGCAGTATTTT; CDR3aa: CSARDLSSAFGDTQYF; j_gene: TRBJ2-3; abundance: few; v_gene: TRBV20-1; d_gene: .
CDR3nt: TGTGCCAGCAGTCCGACAGGGCTCTCTTCCGAGCAGTACTTC; CDR3aa: CASSPTGLSSEQYF; j_gene: TRBJ2-7; abundance: .; v_gene: TRBV2; d_gene: TRBD1
CDR3nt: TGTGCCAGCATAATCCCAGGTCGGGGGTTCTTC; CDR3aa: CASIIPGRGFF; j_gene: TRBJ2-1; abundance: many; v_gene: TRBV6-1; d_gene: .
CDR3nt: TGCGCCAGCAGCTTCGCCGGGACAGCCCCCTACGAGCAGTACTTC; CDR3aa: CASSFAGTAPYEQYF; j_gene: TRBJ2-7; abundance: many; v_gene: TRBV5-1; d_gene: TRBD1
CDR3nt: TGTGCCAGCAGTTTAGGAGCGGGGCCCTACAATGAGCAGTTCTTC; CDR3aa: CASSLGAGPYNEQFF; j_gene: TRBJ2-1; abundance: .; v_gene: TRBV12-3/TRBV12-4; d_gene: TRBD2
CDR3nt: TGTGCCAGCAGCCCTGGTGGTTACGAGCAGTACTTC; CDR3aa: CASSPGGYEQYF; j_gene: TRBJ2-7; abundance: many; v_gene: TRBV12-3/TRBV12-4; d_gene: .
CDR3nt: TGCAGTGCTAGTTGGCTCGGCCCAGGGGGCAATCAGCCCCAGCATTTT; CDR3aa: CSASWLGPGGNQPQHF; j_gene: TRBJ1-5; abundance: many; v_gene: TRBV20-1; d_gene: .
CDR3nt: TGTGCCAGCAGCGTGATGGAAATCTACAATGAGCAGTTCTTC; CDR3aa: CASSVMEIYNEQFF; j_gene: TRBJ2-1; abundance: many; v_gene: TRBV12-3/TRBV12-4; d_gene: .
CDR3nt: TGTGCCAGCAGTCAATTACAGGTCACAGATACGCAGTATTTT; CDR3aa: CASSQLQVTDTQYF; j_gene: TRBJ2-3; abundance: .; v_gene: TRBV27; d_gene: .
CDR3nt: TGTGCCAGCAGCTTAGGGTCAGGGCAAGAGACCCAGTACTTC; CDR3aa: CASSLGSGQETQYF; j_gene: TRBJ2-5; abundance: few; v_gene: TRBV7-8; d_gene: .
CDR3nt: TGCGCCAGCTCTGCGCAGGCCCGTCCTGACGAAAAACTGTTTTTT; CDR3aa: CASSAQARPDEKLFF; j_gene: TRBJ1-4; abundance: few; v_gene: TRBV5-1; d_gene: .
CDR3nt: TGTGCCAGCAGCCAAATCTCTAGGATTGGCTACACCTTC; CDR3aa: CASSQISRIGYTF; j_gene: TRBJ1-2; abundance: many; v_gene: TRBV3-1; d_gene: .
CDR3nt: TGCAGTGCTCAAAGCGGGGGGGCTGGGAATGAGCAGTTCTTC; CDR3aa: CSAQSGGAGNEQFF; j_gene: TRBJ2-1; abundance: few; v_gene: TRBV20-1; d_gene: TRBD2
CDR3nt: TGCAGTGCTAGGTCCCTAGGGCTTAGCAATCAGCCCCAGCATTTT; CDR3aa: CSARSLGLSNQPQHF; j_gene: TRBJ1-5; abundance: many; v_gene: TRBV20-1; d_gene: .
CDR3nt: TGTGCCAGCAGTGAACAGGGAGTCACAGATACGCAGTATTTT; CDR3aa: CASSEQGVTDTQYF; j_gene: TRBJ2-3; abundance: few; v_gene: TRBV25-1; d_gene: .
CDR3nt: TGTGCCAGCAGCTTAGGGGCTAGCGGGGGAGAGACCCAGTACTTC; CDR3aa: CASSLGASGGETQYF; j_gene: TRBJ2-5; abundance: many; v_gene: TRBV7-2; d_gene: TRBD2
CDR3nt: TGTGCCAGCAGCTCCGGGGTGTTGGGCTGGGAGACCCAGTACTTC; CDR3aa: CASSSGVLGWETQYF; j_gene: TRBJ2-5; abundance: .; v_gene: TRBV13; d_gene: .
CDR3nt: TGCAGTGCTAGAAAAGGACAGGGGGCATTGGGGGGCAATCAGCCCCAGCATTTT; CDR3aa: CSARKGQGALGGNQPQHF; j_gene: TRBJ1-5; abundance: many; v_gene: TRBV20-1; d_gene: TRBD1
CDR3nt: TGCAGTGCTGGAGCGGGGGCACCACAAGAGACCCAGTACTTC; CDR3aa: CSAGAGAPQETQYF; j_gene: TRBJ2-5; abundance: few; v_gene: TRBV20-1; d_gene: TRBD2
CDR3nt: TGTGCCAGCAGCTTACCCACAGATACGCAGTATTTT; CDR3aa: CASSLPTDTQYF; j_gene: TRBJ2-3; abundance: many; v_gene: TRBV5-1; d_gene: .
CDR3nt: TGCAGTGCTTCGACCGGACTAGCGTGGAATGAGCAGTTCTTC; CDR3aa: CSASTGLAWNEQFF; j_gene: TRBJ2-1; abundance: many; v_gene: TRBV20-1; d_gene: TRBD2
CDR3nt: TGTGCCAGCAGCCGGACTAGCGGGGGGGACTACGAGCAGTACTTC; CDR3aa: CASSRTSGGDYEQYF; j_gene: TRBJ2-7; abundance: .; v_gene: TRBV7-2; d_gene: TRBD2
CDR3nt: TGCAGTGCTAGCCTCCTGCTGGGATCAACAGATACGCAGTATTTT; CDR3aa: CSASLLLGSTDTQYF; j_gene: TRBJ2-3; abundance: many; v_gene: TRBV20-1; d_gene: .